The present entry profiles one T cell receptor beta chain with its context. The antigen is not known. This table comes from immunoSEQ multiplex PCR, and its TCRdb copy is limited to in-frame clones, with some not included. Among about 69,000 clones listed, 85% to 90% were seen once. The data were taken from a study of OX40 agonist ivuxolimab in advanced cancers. Study results and caveats: At 0.1 to 3.0 mg/kg, CD4+ and CD8+ blood T cells expanded clonally by week 6.

The CDR3 has 16 amino acids. CDR1 is LGHNA and CDR2 is YNFKEQ in the germline V gene. With 0 bases removed from V and 0 bases from J, the gap between germline ends came to 12 bases. The sequence was collected from an adult with an advanced solid tumor such as melanoma, head and neck, liver or kidney cancer. The specimen comprised CD4+ or CD8+ T cells sorted from blood, sampled in a trial of the OX40 agonist ivuxolimab. This chain connects TRBV4-2 to TRBJ2-7, with a weak D call TRBD2 (5 bases). The CDR3 DNA sequence: TGTGCCAGCAGCCAAGAAGGGAGCTACTACTCCTACGAGCAGTACTTC. Residues: CASSQEGSYYSYEQYF.